This entry lists 18 T cell receptor beta chains sequenced from one sample in a study of cytomegalovirus exposure and HLA in healthy donors. The PCR was carried out with 60 Vbeta primers and 13 Jbeta primers. Sequenced by immunoSEQ multiplex PCR; TCRdb stores in-frame clones only, minus some. The data hold under 200,000 clones, with about 80% observed a single time. The specimen sequenced was PBMCs. These receptors originate from a woman aged 45-59 years in good health and CMV-seronegative.

This clone was counted only a few times. The chain employs TRBV29-1 and TRBJ2-1; D is perhaps TRBD1 (5 bases). Germline CDR1 and CDR2: SQVTM and ANQGSEA. V gave up 7 bases and J gave up 4 bases, with 14 bases separating them. The CDR3 has 13 residues. CDR3 residues: CSAQSQGYNEQFF. For the CDR3, the DNA is TGCAGCGCCCAATCGCAGGGTTACAATGAGCAGTTCTTC.

This clone was seen once. The CDR3: CASSLGTSGRGPAEQYF. DNA of the CDR3: TGTGCCAGCAGCTTGGGGACTAGCGGGAGAGGTCCGGCAGAGCAGTACTTC. The genes are TRBV5-7 and TRBJ2-7; 13 bases are a match to TRBD2. TRBV5-7 is marked as an open reading frame, function uncertain. Trimming took 0 bases from V and 7 from J; bases not matched to a gene: 10. There are 17 residues in the CDR3.

The V call is TRBV27, the J call TRBJ2-3; 7 positions agree with TRBD1. The CDR3 runs to 16 residues. J gave up 6 bases and V 3 bases, and 12 bases lay outside the gene matches. The germline CDR1 and CDR2 sequences are MNHEY and SMNVEV (reference sequence). The CDR3 nucleotides read TGTGCCAGCAGTTTCAGCTCAGGACAGGTCGGGGATACGCAGTATTTT. This sequence encodes CASSFSSGQVGDTQYF.

The V call is TRBV4-1, the J call TRBJ1-2, with D possibly being TRBD1 (5 bases). The germline gives CDR1 MGHRA, CDR2 YSYEKL. CDR3 length: 16 residues. Trimming removed 3 bases at V and 4 bases at J, with 18 bases between. This CDR3 is CASSQGSTGHRYGYTF. The DNA of the CDR3 is TGCGCCAGCAGCCAGGGCAGCACTGGACACCGCTATGGCTACACCTTC.

The chain carries TRBV20-1 and TRBJ1-1; D is perhaps TRBD1 (6 bases). The CDR3 runs to 11 residues. The V end was cut by 2 bases, the J end by 7 bases, with 8 bases between. Germline V gene sequence: CDR1 DFQATT, CDR2 SNEGSKA (reference sequence). The CDR3 spells CSARRDIEAFF. The CDR3 DNA reads as TGCAGTGCTAGACGGGACATTGAAGCTTTCTTT.

This chain connects TRBV27 to TRBJ2-7, with TRBD2 as a possible D gene (5 bases). Germline V gives CDR1 MNHEY, CDR2 SMNVEV (reference sequence). The CDR3 runs 15 residues. V was shortened by 3 bases and J by 5 bases, with 17 bases between the two germline ends. The CDR3 here is CASSFPSRGINEQYF. The CDR3 coding sequence is TGTGCCAGCAGTTTTCCTAGCCGAGGTATCAACGAGCAGTACTTC.

The chain has TRBV5-1 and TRBJ1-1; D perhaps matches TRBD1 (5 bases). The V and J ends lost 0 bases and 2 bases respectively, with 8 bases between them. Germline CDR1 reads SGHRS; CDR2 reads YFSETQ. The CDR3 has 14 amino acids. The DNA for the CDR3 is TGCGCCAGCAGCTTGGCAGGGTATAACACTGAAGCTTTCTTT. Amino acids: CASSLAGYNTEAFF.

CDR3 sequence: CASSMRPDRNWANEQFF. The CDR3 bases are TGTGCCAGTAGTATGAGACCCGACAGGAATTGGGCCAATGAGCAGTTCTTC. This chain uses TRBV19 with TRBJ2-1; D might be TRBD1 (6 bases). This CDR3 has 17 amino acids. Trimming shortened V by 3 bases and J by 6 bases, and 21 bases separated the two germline ends. The V gene's germline CDR1 is LNHDA and CDR2 SQIVND (reference sequence). The entire variable domain, with the rest obtained from reference TRBV19 and TRBJ2-1, is as follows: DGGITQSPKYLFRKEGQNVTLSCEQNLNHDAMYWYRQDPGQGLRLIYYSQIVNDFQKGDIAEGYSVSREKKESFPLTVTSAQKNPTAFYLCASSMRPDRNWANEQFFGPGTRLTVL.

The rearrangement joins TRBV7-9 to TRBJ2-1, with a tentative D call TRBD1 (5 bases). The CDR3 length is 13 residues. Germline V gene sequence: CDR1 SEHNR, CDR2 FQNEAQ (reference sequence). Trimming removed 11 bases from V and 8 bases from J, with 19 bases in between. The CDR3: CAGVSPLGDEQFF. Here the CDR3 DNA reads TGTGCCGGGGTAAGCCCTTTAGGGGATGAGCAGTTCTTC.

V gene TRBV5-1 combines with J gene TRBJ1-3; 7 bases match TRBD1. The CDR3 extends over 15 amino acids. Germline values: CDR1 SGHRS, CDR2 YFSETQ. Trimming at V came to 4 bases and at J to 0 bases, leaving 4 bases not matched to a gene. The CDR3 DNA reads TGCGCCAGCAGCCGAACAGGGGACTCTGGAAACACCATATATTTT. It encodes CASSRTGDSGNTIYF.

This chain uses TRBV5-1 with TRBJ2-5; a possible D gene is TRBD1 (5 bases). With 6 bases removed from V and 2 bases from J, the gap between germline ends came to 11 bases. The length of the CDR3 is 13 residues. In germline, CDR1 is SGHRS, CDR2 YFSETQ. CDR3 sequence (DNA): TGCGCCAGCAAGGTGGACACACAAGAGACCCAGTACTTC. This gives the protein CASKVDTQETQYF.

Points on this clone: The sample holds other DNA sequences that translate to the same CDR3. The V call is TRBV7-3, the J call TRBJ2-3; D might be TRBD2 (6 bases). The CDR3 length is 14 residues. CDR1 and CDR2 from the germline V gene are SGHTA and FQGTGA. Trimming pared 6 bases from V and 6 bases from J, leaving 16 bases between. The CDR3: CASSLDRGTDTQYF. DNA for the CDR3: TGTGCCAGCAGTCTCGACCGGGGGACCGATACGCAGTATTTT.

The J gene is TRBJ2-1, the V gene TRBV7-9; a weak D match, TRBD1 (6 bases). V was clipped by 4 bases and J by 2 bases, with 12 bases between them. Germline CDR1 and CDR2: SEHNR and FQNEAQ (reference sequence). The CDR3 is 15 residues long. CDR3 DNA: TGTGCCAGCAGCTCCCTCGGGACACCCTACAATGAGCAGTTCTTC. Residues: CASSSLGTPYNEQFF.

This chain joins TRBV7-2 and TRBJ1-1; D unresolved. This CDR3 is built from 13 residues. Germline loops: CDR1 SGHTA, CDR2 FQGNSA. Trimming pared 3 bases from V and 1 base from J, leaving 6 bases between. CDR3 nucleotides: TGTGCCAGCAGCTTTGGGCCGAACACTGAAGCTTTCTTT. It encodes CASSFGPNTEAFF. The full variable domain, rest sourced from reference TRBV7-2 and TRBJ1-1, is GAGVSQSPSNKVTEKGKDVELRCDPISGHTALYWYRQSLGQGLEFLIYFQGNSAPDKSGLPSDRFSAERTGGSVSTLTIQRTQQEDSAVYLCASSFGPNTEAFFGQGTRLTVV.

In regard to this clone: Other DNA variants within this sample encode the same CDR3. The chain couples TRBV6-5 to TRBJ1-1; possibly TRBD1 for D (5 bases). CDR1 and CDR2 from the germline V gene are MNHEY and SVGAGI. V gave up 5 bases and J gave up 5 bases, with 9 bases separating them. The CDR3 sequence is 12 residues long. CDR3 region: CASSNRGTEAFF. The CDR3 region has the DNA TGTGCCAGCAGTAATCGGGGGACTGAAGCTTTCTTT.

The rearrangement uses TRBV30 and TRBJ1-2, with D maybe TRBD1 (6 bases). Trimming removed 5 bases at V and 0 bases at J, with 13 bases between. This CDR3 is 14 amino acids long. Germline V gene lookup returns CDR1 GTSNPN and CDR2 SVGIG (reference sequence). CDR3 sequence reads: CAWGLTGANYGYTF. In nucleotides, the CDR3 is TGTGCCTGGGGGTTGACAGGAGCTAACTATGGCTACACCTTC.

This chain uses TRBV7-9 with TRBJ1-1, with D possibly being TRBD1 (6 bases). The CDR3 contains 19 residues. Trimming pared 6 bases from V and 11 bases from J, leaving 37 bases between. In germline, CDR1 is SEHNR, CDR2 FQNEAQ (reference sequence). CDR3 sequence (DNA): TGTGCCAGCAGTCCAGTGAGGGGGAGGGGGAGCACAGGATCCACCGCGGCTTTCTTT. It is translated as CASSPVRGRGSTGSTAAFF.

The chain couples TRBV18 to TRBJ2-7; possible D gene TRBD2, 5 bases. CDR3 length: 14 amino acids. The germline V gene encodes CDR1 KGHSH and CDR2 LQKENI. Between the trimmed V and J ends, which lost 6 bases and 3 bases, there was a span of 15 bases. Written as DNA, the CDR3 is TGTGCCAGCTCCGCCGGGGTAGGAAGCTACGAGCAGTACTTC. The encoded protein is CASSAGVGSYEQYF. Complete variable domain (other parts from reference TRBV18 and TRBJ2-7): NAGVMQNPRHLVRRRGQEARLRCSPMKGHSHVYWYRQLPEEGLKFMVYLQKENIIDESGMPKERFSAEFPKEGPSILRIQQVVRGDSAAYFCASSAGVGSYEQYFGPGTRLTVT.